This is a list of T cell receptor beta chains from one sample in a study of radiation and T cells in renal cell carcinoma. Data came from immunoSEQ multiplex PCR; TCRdb stores just in-frame clones and leaves some out. The sample records about 9,000 clones, around 63% being singletons. Source: tumor tissue, taken from a patient whose treatment included radiotherapy and nephrectomy. The origin of the receptors is a woman between 50 and 59 years old with renal cell carcinoma. The CDR3 runs from the conserved cysteine through the conserved F or W. The D gene is left open where the match is weak. For some rows the clone size is stated as once, few or many, or as a class when expanded; others skip it.

CDR3 DNA | CDR3 protein | clone size | CDR3 length | D gene | J gene | V gene
TGTGCCAGCAGCTTAGTCTCAGGGGGCGCCGATGGCTACACCTTC | CASSLVSGGADGYTF | . | 15 | TRBD1 | TRBJ1-2 | TRBV7-2
TGTGCCAGTAGTATAGATGGGAGCTCCTACAATGAGCAGTTCTTC | CASSIDGSSYNEQFF | . | 15 | . | TRBJ2-1 | TRBV19
TGCGCCAGCAGCCAAAGGGGACAGACTAATGAAAAACTGTTTTTT | CASSQRGQTNEKLFF | . | 15 | TRBD1 | TRBJ1-4 | TRBV4-3
TGTGCCAGCAGCTTGTTTGCAGGGGGCTACGAGCAGTACTTC | CASSLFAGGYEQYF | . | 14 | TRBD1 | TRBJ2-7 | TRBV5-6
TGTGCCAGCAGCAAGGGGGGGACACCCGACGAGCAGTACTTC | CASSKGGTPDEQYF | . | 14 | . | TRBJ2-7 | TRBV11-2
TGTGCCAGCAGCCCATGGGAAGGATCCATCTCCTATAATTCACCCCTCCACTTT | CASSPWEGSISYNSPLHF | . | 18 | . | TRBJ1-6 | TRBV7-9
TGTGCCAGCAGACTCCTACAGGGGGGTAGTTCCGAGCAGTACTTC | CASRLLQGGSSEQYF | . | 15 | TRBD1 | TRBJ2-7 | TRBV27
TGTGCCAGCAGCCTCCGGGACGGGAATCAGCCCCAGCATTTT | CASSLRDGNQPQHF | . | 14 | . | TRBJ1-5 | TRBV5-4
TGTGCCAGCAGCACAACGGGAACATACCAAGAGACCCAGTACTTC | CASSTTGTYQETQYF | . | 15 | . | TRBJ2-5 | TRBV7-2
TGTGCCAGCAGTAACCCTAGCGGCCTTACAGATACGCAGTATTTT | CASSNPSGLTDTQYF | . | 15 | TRBD2 | TRBJ2-3 | TRBV28
TGTGCCAGTAGTATAGGGGCAGGGAAGTTTTATAATTCACCCCTCCACTTT | CASSIGAGKFYNSPLHF | . | 17 | . | TRBJ1-6 | TRBV19
TGTGCCAGCAGCGCGGGGGGCAGCACAGATACGCAGTATTTT | CASSAGGSTDTQYF | . | 14 | TRBD2 | TRBJ2-3 | TRBV5-4
TGTGCCACCAGCAGAGGGGCAGGACGAGGAGATACGCAGTATTTT | CATSRGAGRGDTQYF | . | 15 | . | TRBJ2-3 | TRBV15
TGTGCCAGCAGCCGAACAGGGGGCGGACGGGAGACCCAGTACTTC | CASSRTGGGRETQYF | . | 15 | TRBD1 | TRBJ2-5 | TRBV14
TGTGCCAGCAGCGTAGTGACGGTCGGGGAGCTGTTTTTT | CASSVVTVGELFF | once | 13 | . | TRBJ2-2 | TRBV9
TGTGCCAGCAGTGTTAATTCGGAATACAATGAGCAGTTCTTC | CASSVNSEYNEQFF | . | 14 | . | TRBJ2-1 | TRBV6-4
TGTGCCAGCAGCCCAGACGGACACTACGAGCAGTACTTC | CASSPDGHYEQYF | . | 13 | . | TRBJ2-7 | TRBV7-9
TGTGCCAGCAGTGAACCTGGCAGAAACTATGGCTACACCTTC | CASSEPGRNYGYTF | . | 14 | . | TRBJ1-2 | TRBV25-1
TGTGCCAGCAGCCTTAGCACAGATACGCAGTATTTT | CASSLSTDTQYF | . | 12 | . | TRBJ2-3 | TRBV5-4
TGTGCCAGCGTCTCAAACTCCTACGAGCAGTACTTC | CASVSNSYEQYF | medium-sized | 12 | . | TRBJ2-7 | TRBV4-2
TGCGCCAGCAGCCCCCGTGTAGGGGGCCTACTTGTCCACACCTTC | CASSPRVGGLLVHTF | . | 15 | TRBD1 | TRBJ1-2 | TRBV4-3
TGTGCCAGCGGAATTTCAACTAATGAAAAACTGTTTTTT | CASGISTNEKLFF | . | 13 | . | TRBJ1-4 | TRBV6-1
TGCGCCAGCAGCTTGGGTCAGGGCTCCGCGGAGACCCAGTACTTC | CASSLGQGSAETQYF | . | 15 | . | TRBJ2-5 | TRBV5-1
TGTGCCAGCAGCTTAGATTGGGGTTCCTACGAGCAGTACTTC | CASSLDWGSYEQYF | . | 14 | . | TRBJ2-7 | TRBV11-2
TGTGCCAGCTCTCGCACAGATACGCAGTATTTT | CASSRTDTQYF | . | 11 | . | TRBJ2-3 | TRBV21-1
TGTGCCAGCAGCGGACCAGGGGAATTGGCGAGAGGAAACACCATATATTTT | CASSGPGELARGNTIYF | . | 17 | . | TRBJ1-3 | TRBV9
TGTGCCAGCAGCAACGATGCGGTAGGTTTCTACAATGAGCAGTTCTTC | CASSNDAVGFYNEQFF | . | 16 | . | TRBJ2-1 | TRBV7-3
TGTGCCAGCAGCCGACAGGGGCGGGATGAAAAACTGTTTTTT | CASSRQGRDEKLFF | once | 14 | TRBD1 | TRBJ1-4 | TRBV5-6
TGTGCCAGCAGCTTAGCTGGGGTTCTAGCCAAAAACATTCAGTACTTC | CASSLAGVLAKNIQYF | . | 16 | . | TRBJ2-4 | TRBV11-2
TGCGCCAGCCGAGGACTAGCGGGAGGGCCGAAACAAGAGACCCAGTACTTC | CASRGLAGGPKQETQYF | . | 17 | TRBD2 | TRBJ2-5 | TRBV10-1
TGCGCCTCCCGGTCCGGGGCAGAGCAGTACTTC | CASRSGAEQYF | . | 11 | . | TRBJ2-7 | TRBV5-1
TGCGCCAGCGCTAGGGGGGACTCCTACGAGCAGTACTTC | CASARGDSYEQYF | few | 13 | . | TRBJ2-7 | TRBV5-1
TGCAGCGTTGAGGGGTCCTACGAGCAGTACTTC | CSVEGSYEQYF | . | 11 | . | TRBJ2-7 | TRBV29-1
TGTGCCAGCTCATTAGGGGACGAGCAGTACTTC | CASSLGDEQYF | . | 11 | . | TRBJ2-7 | TRBV27
TGCGCCAGCAGCTTAACTCAGGGGGCGGATGGCTACACCTTC | CASSLTQGADGYTF | once | 14 | TRBD1 | TRBJ1-2 | TRBV5-1
TGTGCCAGCAGTGAAGCGCGGTCTAGCGGGGTCCAAGAGACCCAGTACTTC | CASSEARSSGVQETQYF | few | 17 | TRBD2 | TRBJ2-5 | TRBV2
TGTGCCAGCGCCCAGGGGGCAGGCAATGAGCAGTTCTTC | CASAQGAGNEQFF | . | 13 | TRBD1 | TRBJ2-1 | TRBV7-6
TGCGCCAGCAGACCAGACCAAGAGACCCAGTACTTC | CASRPDQETQYF | . | 12 | . | TRBJ2-5 | TRBV5-1
TGCGCCAGCAGCCAAGAGGCCGGCAGGGCAGGGGTGGGGTACGAGCAGTACTTC | CASSQEAGRAGVGYEQYF | . | 18 | . | TRBJ2-7 | TRBV4-3
TGTGCCATCAGGTCCTCGGCAGGGACCTTCAATGAGCAGTTCTTC | CAIRSSAGTFNEQFF | . | 15 | . | TRBJ2-1 | TRBV10-3
TGTGCCAGCAGTGCCGGGACAAGCTGGACCACTGAAGCTTTCTTT | CASSAGTSWTTEAFF | few | 15 | . | TRBJ1-1 | TRBV6-1
TGCGCCAGCAGCTTGGCTTCCCAAGGCAGACAGGCCAAGAGCTCCTACGAGCAGTACTTC | CASSLASQGRQAKSSYEQYF | . | 20 | . | TRBJ2-7 | TRBV5-1
TGTGCCAGCAGCGTATCGGACGGCACAGATACGCAGTATTTT | CASSVSDGTDTQYF | . | 14 | . | TRBJ2-3 | TRBV9
TGCGCCAGCAGCCGGGGGGACAGTTCGAACACCGGGGAGCTGTTTTTT | CASSRGDSSNTGELFF | . | 16 | . | TRBJ2-2 | TRBV4-3
TGTGCCAGCAGCCCTCGGGACGACTACGAGCAGTACTTC | CASSPRDDYEQYF | . | 13 | . | TRBJ2-7 | TRBV7-9
TGCGCCAGCAGTTTGACTAGCGGCGTAAATGAGCAGTTCTTC | CASSLTSGVNEQFF | . | 14 | TRBD2 | TRBJ2-1 | TRBV10-1
TGTGTCCAGGGGGATCAGCCCCAGCATTTT | CVQGDQPQHF | few | 10 | TRBD1 | TRBJ1-5 | TRBV10-3
TGTGCCAGCAGCAAGACAGGGGACGGGCCCCAGCATTTT | CASSKTGDGPQHF | few | 13 | TRBD1 | TRBJ1-5 | TRBV5-5
TGTGCCAGCAGCTTAGCGCGGGGTGCCTACGAGCAGTACTTC | CASSLARGAYEQYF | few | 14 | . | TRBJ2-7 | TRBV11-1
TGTGCCAGCAGCTTAGCAGGGGGTCACGAGCAGTACTTC | CASSLAGGHEQYF | . | 13 | . | TRBJ2-7 | TRBV7-9
TGTGCCAGCAGTTTAGGAGACGGGACTAATGAAAAACTGTTTTTT | CASSLGDGTNEKLFF | . | 15 | . | TRBJ1-4 | TRBV28
TGCGCCAGCAGCTCTAGCGGGAGGGCCGAAAATGAGCAGTTCTTC | CASSSSGRAENEQFF | once | 15 | TRBD2 | TRBJ2-1 | TRBV5-1
TGTGCCAGCATTAGGGCGGGGACCTACGAGCAGTACTTC | CASIRAGTYEQYF | . | 13 | . | TRBJ2-7 | TRBV6-5
TGTGCCAGTAGTATGACCAACCAGTACTACGAGCAGTACTTC | CASSMTNQYYEQYF | . | 14 | . | TRBJ2-7 | TRBV19
TGTGCCAGCAGTTTCGGACGGAGCTCTGGGGCCAACGTCCTGACTTTC | CASSFGRSSGANVLTF | . | 16 | . | TRBJ2-6 | TRBV28
TGTGCCAGCAGCTTATACTACGAGCAGTACTTC | CASSLYYEQYF | . | 11 | . | TRBJ2-7 | TRBV7-2
TGTGCCAGCAGTTCCCCCCCCCAACACACAGATACGCAGTATTTT | CASSSPPQHTDTQYF | . | 15 | . | TRBJ2-3 | TRBV28